This T cell receptor (beta chain) was identified during a study of blood T cell repertoires in COVID-19. Study-wide context: Sites in the United States, Italy and Spain provided acute and convalescent COVID-19 samples. PBMCs, B-cell-depleted T cells, or T cells were the source of the cDNA or gDNA that made up the material.

Original handling: Estimated nucleated cell counts came from reference gene primer amplification. Repertoires were generated with immunoSEQ multiplex PCR, while TCRdb's copy carries only in-frame clones and drops some. V and J calls and clone size come straight from that table; D and trimming were deduced from the DNA. The repertoire holds about 430,000 clones, roughly 88% seen once, with 1.4% to 1.5% in the top ten. Participants spanned ages 18 to 89 years and resided in fewer than 30 US areas. This CDR3 is 15 amino acids long. V was clipped by 6 bases and J by 8 bases; unmatched bases: 11. The germline V gene encodes CDR1 LNHDA and CDR2 SQIVND (reference sequence).

The receptor's source is a woman between 18 and 29 years old who had been exposed to COVID-19. The specimen sequenced was PBMCs or T cells enriched from blood (not recorded which). The chain combines TRBV19 with TRBJ2-1, with TRBD1 matching 9 bases. CDR3 DNA sequence: TGTGCCAGTAGACCCGGGACAGGGAACGGCGATGAGCAGTTCTTC. Protein product: CASRPGTGNGDEQFF.